Presented here are 26 T cell receptor beta chains from one specimen sequenced in a study of blood T cell repertoires in COVID-19. Data came from immunoSEQ multiplex PCR; TCRdb stores just in-frame clones and leaves some out. The data show some 180,000 clones, 70% to 80% seen once. Material for sequencing was peripheral blood. The receptors originated from a woman between 45 and 60 years old with active or convalescent COVID-19.

This chain connects TRBV20-1 to TRBJ2-3, with D hard to call. Germline values: CDR1 DFQATT, CDR2 SNEGSKA (reference sequence). The CDR3 consists of 14 residues. With 3 bases removed from V and 4 bases from J, the gap between germline ends came to 14 bases. The CDR3 coding sequence is TGCAGTGCTAGTAACCCCATTCAGGCAGATACGCAGTATTTT. It specifies CSASNPIQADTQYF.

The chain combines TRBV28 with TRBJ1-1; tentatively, D is TRBD1 (6 bases). V lost 5 bases and J lost 1, with 17 bases in between. Germline V gives CDR1 MDHEN, CDR2 SYDVKM. The CDR3 loop spans 16 amino acids. CDR3: CASSRATGWGNTEAFF. The CDR3 DNA sequence: TGTGCCAGCAGTCGTGCGACAGGCTGGGGGAACACTGAAGCTTTCTTT.

This clone has more than one count but fewer than ten. This rearrangement joins TRBV4-3 to TRBJ2-2, with 10 bases identical to TRBD2. The junction had 7 bases not matched to a gene; V was cut back by 0 bases and J by 0 bases. This CDR3 has 19 residues. Germline assignment: CDR1 LGHNA and CDR2 YSLEER. This CDR3 reads CASSQDKRLAGANTGELFF. CDR3 nucleotides: TGCGCCAGCAGCCAAGATAAGCGACTAGCGGGTGCGAACACCGGGGAGCTGTTTTTT.

The chain recombines TRBV6-1 with TRBJ2-5, with 13 bases matching TRBD2. Germline assignment: CDR1 MNHNS and CDR2 SASEGT. The CDR3 is made up of 17 amino acids. With 4 bases clipped from V and 5 bases from J, the junction kept 10 bases outside the gene matches. In DNA form, the CDR3 reads TGTGCCAGCAGTGCGGTGCCTACTAGCGGGGGGGCGGAGACCCAGTACTTC. Protein: CASSAVPTSGGAETQYF.

This chain joins TRBV24-1 and TRBJ2-3; no clear D. The CDR3 has 13 amino acids. The V gene's germline CDR1 is KGHDR and CDR2 SFDVKD. V gave up 9 bases and J gave up 3 bases, with 12 bases separating them. The CDR3 region has the DNA TGTGCCACCTCCAGAGGCGCGACAGATACGCAGTATTTT. It specifies CATSRGATDTQYF.

The genes are TRBV5-1 and TRBJ2-2, with 12 bases identical to TRBD2. This CDR3 has 15 residues. Germline V gene lookup returns CDR1 SGHRS and CDR2 YFSETQ. V shed 4 bases and J 7 bases; nucleotides not matched to a gene: 5. The CDR3 here is CASSPGLAGNGELFF. The CDR3 region has the DNA TGCGCCAGCAGCCCTGGACTAGCGGGGAACGGGGAGCTGTTTTTT.

The chain joins TRBV20-1 to TRBJ2-3; 7 nucleotides agree with TRBD1. CDR1 and CDR2 (germline): DFQATT, SNEGSKA (reference sequence). Trimming at V came to 3 bases and at J to 3 bases, leaving 9 bases not matched to a gene. CDR3 length equals 15 residues. CDR3 protein: CSASSPSGQTDTQYF. Here the CDR3 DNA reads TGCAGTGCTAGTAGCCCCTCGGGACAGACAGATACGCAGTATTTT.

The chain carries TRBV7-2 and TRBJ2-3; 13 nucleotides agree with TRBD2. With 2 bases clipped from V and 8 bases from J, the junction kept 4 bases outside the gene matches. Germline CDR1 and CDR2: SGHTA and FQGNSA. This CDR3 is built from 15 residues. The CDR3 sequence is CASSLRTSGGGTQYF. CDR3 coding DNA: TGTGCCAGCAGCTTAAGGACTAGCGGGGGTGGTACGCAGTATTTT.

This clone was found once. The V and J genes are TRBV6-5 and TRBJ2-5, with TRBD2 matching 7 bases. Per germline, CDR1 MNHEY and CDR2 SVGAGI. The CDR3 sequence is 14 residues long. Germline trimming cut 6 bases from V and 2 bases from J; bases unmatched to any gene: 6. Written as DNA, the CDR3 is TGTGCCAGCAGCCTTGGGACTACGCAAGAGACCCAGTACTTC. Encoded protein: CASSLGTTQETQYF.

The CDR3 bases are TGTGCCAGCAGTTTAAAACAGGGGGCGAACTATGGCTACACCTTC. Translating gives CASSLKQGANYGYTF. The chain combines TRBV6-5 with TRBJ1-2; 9 bases align to TRBD1. Germline lookup yields CDR1 MNHEY and CDR2 SVGAGI. V trimming: 4 bases; J trimming: 2 bases; junction bases outside the gene matches: 5. CDR3 size: 15 residues.

The genes are TRBV6-5 and TRBJ2-5; 8 bases map to TRBD2. The V segment lost 7 bases and the J segment 5 bases; nucleotides outside the gene matches: 12. Germline loops: CDR1 MNHEY, CDR2 SVGAGI. The CDR3 loop spans 15 amino acids. CDR3 protein: CASTRTGTRGETQYF. In nucleotides, the CDR3 is TGTGCCAGCACCCGAACCGGGACTAGAGGGGAGACCCAGTACTTC.

The rearrangement joins TRBV6-6 to TRBJ1-2, with D perhaps matching TRBD1 (6 bases). Trimming removed 3 bases from V and 6 bases from J, with 14 bases in between. This CDR3 contains 14 residues. Germline V gene sequence: CDR1 MNHNY, CDR2 SVGAGI (reference sequence). The CDR3 loop is CASSYGPGANGYTF. CDR3 DNA: TGTGCCAGCAGTTATGGGCCAGGGGCAAATGGCTACACCTTC.

The CDR3 reads CASSLRRALDTQYF. CDR3 nucleotides: TGTGCCAGCAGCTTAAGGAGGGCCCTAGATACGCAGTATTTT. The chain employs TRBV7-3 and TRBJ2-3; weak D call: TRBD2 (6 bases). CDR1 and CDR2 from the germline V gene are SGHTA and FQGTGA. CDR3 size: 14 residues. V was cut by 1 base and J by 5 bases, with 10 bases left in between.

The genes are TRBV19 and TRBJ2-1; 9 nucleotides agree with TRBD2. This CDR3 has 16 amino acids. J gave up 4 bases and V 0 bases, and 4 bases lay outside the gene matches. The germline gives CDR1 LNHDA, CDR2 SQIVND (reference sequence). The CDR3 protein is CASSIDSSGVYNEQFF. The CDR3 DNA reads as TGTGCCAGTAGTATAGATTCTAGCGGGGTTTACAATGAGCAGTTCTTC.

The chain joins TRBV4-3 to TRBJ1-2; TRBD1 matches at 8 bases. The V segment lost 0 bases and the J segment 8 bases; nucleotides outside the gene matches: 11. Germline V gene sequence: CDR1 LGHNA, CDR2 YSLEER. The CDR3 spans 16 residues. CDR3 in amino acids: CASSQDQGRGQMGYTF. CDR3 nucleotides: TGCGCCAGCAGCCAAGATCAAGGCAGGGGGCAGATGGGCTACACCTTC.

This clone was detected only once. V and J are TRBV2 and TRBJ1-6, with a weak D call TRBD1 (6 bases). The CDR3 runs to 15 residues. The V end was cut by 6 bases, the J end by 7 bases, with 16 bases between. CDR1 SNHLY and CDR2 FYNNEI come from the germline V gene. CDR3 nucleotide sequence: TGTGCCAGCAGGTCAAGGGGGGGGATAAATTCACCCCTCCACTTT. This sequence encodes CASRSRGGINSPLHF.

The chain couples TRBV7-9 to TRBJ1-1; no reliable D call. The CDR3 is 13 amino acids. Germline loops: CDR1 SEHNR, CDR2 FQNEAQ (reference sequence). Trimming removed 7 bases from V and 1 base from J, with 10 bases in between. The CDR3: CASTPVRNTEAFF. In DNA, the CDR3 is TGTGCCAGCACCCCCGTCAGGAACACTGAAGCTTTCTTT.

CDR3 DNA: TGCGCCAGCAGCCGGTCCTCCCGGACAGGGGTGAATGAGCAGTTCTTC. It yields the protein CASSRSSRTGVNEQFF. The genes are TRBV4-3 and TRBJ2-1; 9 nucleotides line up with TRBD1. Germline values: CDR1 LGHNA, CDR2 YSLEER. The CDR3 runs 16 residues. The V gene end was trimmed by 4 bases and the J gene end by 7 bases; junction bases not matched to a gene: 11.

The genes are TRBV10-3 and TRBJ2-1, with 11 bases fitting TRBD2. The germline V gene has CDR1 ENHRY and CDR2 SYGVKD. The junction had 11 bases not matched to a gene; V was cut back by 0 bases and J by 4 bases. This CDR3 is built from 19 residues. The CDR3 here is CAISESISALAGAYNEQFF. The CDR3 nucleotides are TGTGCCATCAGTGAGTCGATATCGGCACTAGCGGGGGCGTACAATGAGCAGTTCTTC.

The chain is built from TRBV12-3 or TRBV12-4 and TRBJ1-2; no reliable D call. CDR3 length: 13 amino acids. Trimming removed 1 base at V and 8 bases at J, with 11 bases between. The CDR3 region has the DNA TGTGCCAGCAGTTTAGGGCGGGAAGGGGGCTACACCTTC. Its protein is CASSLGREGGYTF.

This clone has only one observation. The chain uses TRBV5-1 and TRBJ1-2; D gene uncertain. CDR3 length: 12 amino acids. Germline lookup yields CDR1 SGHRS and CDR2 YFSETQ. Deletions cut 0 bases from V and 7 bases from J, with 7 bases between. The CDR3 sequence is CASSLGEVGYTF. The CDR3 DNA reads as TGCGCCAGCAGCTTGGGAGAGGTTGGCTACACCTTC. The complete variable domain, with remaining parts taken from reference TRBV5-1 and TRBJ1-2, reads KAGVTQTPRYLIKTRGQQVTLSCSPISGHRSVSWYQQTPGQGLQFLFEYFSETQRNKGNFPGRFSGRQFSNSRSEMNVSTLELGDSALYLCASSLGEVGYTFGSGTRLTVV.

This chain links TRBV7-2 with TRBJ2-1; TRBD2 agrees at 13 bases. The germline V gene encodes CDR1 SGHTA and CDR2 FQGNSA. Trimming took 5 bases from V and 6 from J; bases not matched to a gene: 7. This CDR3 has 16 residues. CDR3 DNA sequence: TGTGCCAGCAGCCTCCCGACTAGCGGGAGGCCCAATGAGCAGTTCTTC. It is translated as CASSLPTSGRPNEQFF.

This clone was counted many times. This rearrangement joins TRBV6-2 or TRBV6-3 to TRBJ1-1; 7 bases fit TRBD1. Per germline, CDR1 MNHEY and CDR2 SVGEGT. V gave up 5 bases and J gave up 4 bases; unmatched junction bases: 7. This CDR3 spans 14 amino acids. CDR3: CASSRQGLITEAFF. In DNA, the CDR3 is TGTGCCAGCAGTCGACAGGGCTTGATCACTGAAGCTTTCTTT.

V and J are TRBV18 and TRBJ1-4; D is uncertain. Germline CDR1 KGHSH, CDR2 LQKENI. The V gene lost 2 bases and the J gene lost 3 bases, with 7 bases spanning the gap. The CDR3 has 14 residues. Here the CDR3 DNA reads TGTGCCAGCTCACCAAAACAGTCTAATGAAAAACTGTTTTTT. Amino acids: CASSPKQSNEKLFF.

V and J are TRBV5-1 and TRBJ2-3, with D possibly being TRBD1 (6 bases). V shed 2 bases and J shed 2 bases, with 15 bases lying between them. This CDR3 is built from 16 residues. CDR1 is SGHRS, CDR2 YFSETQ, per germline. CDR3 amino acids: CASSFPRGRATDTQYF. The CDR3 nucleotides are TGCGCCAGCAGCTTTCCCAGGGGACGGGCCACAGATACGCAGTATTTT.

CDR3 sequence reads: CASSERTSFSYEQYF. DNA of the CDR3: TGTGCCAGCAGTGAAAGGACTAGCTTTTCCTACGAGCAGTACTTC. The rearrangement links TRBV6-1 to TRBJ2-7; TRBD2 agrees at 8 bases. Germline loops: CDR1 MNHNS, CDR2 SASEGT. This CDR3 is 15 amino acids long. V trimming: 2 bases; J trimming: 1 base; junction bases outside the gene matches: 4.